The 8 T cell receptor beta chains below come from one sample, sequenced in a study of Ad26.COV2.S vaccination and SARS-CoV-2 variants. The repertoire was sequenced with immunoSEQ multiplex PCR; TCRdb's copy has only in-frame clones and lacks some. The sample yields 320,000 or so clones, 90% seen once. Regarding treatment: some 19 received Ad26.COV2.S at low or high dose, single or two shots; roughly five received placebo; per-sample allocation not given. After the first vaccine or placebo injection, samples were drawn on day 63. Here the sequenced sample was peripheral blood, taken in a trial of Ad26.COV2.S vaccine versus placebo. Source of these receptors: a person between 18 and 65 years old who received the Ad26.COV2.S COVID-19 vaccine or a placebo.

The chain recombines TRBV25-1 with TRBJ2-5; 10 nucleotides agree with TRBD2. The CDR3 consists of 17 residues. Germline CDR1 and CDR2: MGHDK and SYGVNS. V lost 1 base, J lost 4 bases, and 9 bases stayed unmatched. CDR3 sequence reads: CASSEWALAGARETQYF. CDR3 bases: TGTGCCAGCAGTGAATGGGCGCTAGCGGGAGCGAGAGAGACCCAGTACTTC.

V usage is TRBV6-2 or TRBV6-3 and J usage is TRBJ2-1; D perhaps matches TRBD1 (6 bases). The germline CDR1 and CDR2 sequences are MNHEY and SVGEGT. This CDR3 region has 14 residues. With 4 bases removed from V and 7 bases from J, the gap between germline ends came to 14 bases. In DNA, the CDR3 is TGTGCCAGCAGTTTCACAGGGTTGAAGAATGAGCAGTTCTTC. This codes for CASSFTGLKNEQFF.

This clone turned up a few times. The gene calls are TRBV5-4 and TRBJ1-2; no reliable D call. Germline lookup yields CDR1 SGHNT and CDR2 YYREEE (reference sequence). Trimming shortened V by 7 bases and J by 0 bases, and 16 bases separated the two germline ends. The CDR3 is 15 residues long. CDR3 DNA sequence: TGTGCCAGCCAGAAAAAAACAGTCGCTAACTATGGCTACACCTTC. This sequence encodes CASQKKTVANYGYTF.

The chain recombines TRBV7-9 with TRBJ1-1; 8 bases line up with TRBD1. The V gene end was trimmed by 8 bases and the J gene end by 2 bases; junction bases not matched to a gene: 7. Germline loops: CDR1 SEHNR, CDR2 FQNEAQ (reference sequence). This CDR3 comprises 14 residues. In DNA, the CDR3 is TGTGCCAGCTCGGACAGGGCATCAAACACTGAAGCTTTCTTT. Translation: CASSDRASNTEAFF.

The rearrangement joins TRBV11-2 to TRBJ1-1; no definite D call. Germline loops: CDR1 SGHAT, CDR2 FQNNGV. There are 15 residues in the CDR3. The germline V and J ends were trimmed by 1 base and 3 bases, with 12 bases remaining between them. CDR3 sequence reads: CASSLVTQSYTEAFF. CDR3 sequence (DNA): TGTGCCAGCAGCTTAGTTACGCAGTCTTACACTGAAGCTTTCTTT.

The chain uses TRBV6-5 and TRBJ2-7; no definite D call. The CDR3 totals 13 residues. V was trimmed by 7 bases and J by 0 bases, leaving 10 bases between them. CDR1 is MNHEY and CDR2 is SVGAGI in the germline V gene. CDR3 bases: TGTGCCAGCACTAGGACCGACTCCTACGAGCAGTACTTC. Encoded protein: CASTRTDSYEQYF.

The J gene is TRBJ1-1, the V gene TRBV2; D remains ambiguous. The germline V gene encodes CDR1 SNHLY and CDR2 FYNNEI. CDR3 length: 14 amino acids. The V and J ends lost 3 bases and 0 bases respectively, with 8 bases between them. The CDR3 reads CASSEGVVNTEAFF. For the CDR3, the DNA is TGTGCCAGCAGTGAGGGAGTCGTGAACACTGAAGCTTTCTTT.

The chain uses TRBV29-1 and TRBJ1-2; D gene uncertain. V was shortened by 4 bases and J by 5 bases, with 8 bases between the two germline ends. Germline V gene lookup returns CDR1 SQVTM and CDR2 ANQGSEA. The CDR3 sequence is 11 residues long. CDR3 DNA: TGCAGCGTTGGGGCGTCGTATGGCTACACCTTC. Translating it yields CSVGASYGYTF.